The rows below give T cell receptor beta chains drawn from one sample of a study of blood T cell repertoires in COVID-19. Repertoires were generated with immunoSEQ multiplex PCR, while TCRdb's copy carries only in-frame clones and drops some. This table has some 250,000 clones, approximately 90% appearing once. Input material: peripheral blood. These receptors originate from a middle-aged woman who had recovered from COVID-19. CDR3s include the opening cysteine and the closing phenylalanine or tryptophan.

V	CDR3
TRBV2	CASRTGTRSDTQYF
TRBV15	CATSEGGRTEAFF
TRBV30	CAWSDPRGGGGQPQHF
TRBV5-5	CASSPRTAATNEKLFF
TRBV30	CAWSESLNTEAFF
TRBV18	CASSPPVAGEQYF
TRBV19	CASSIGGSGSYQETQYF
TRBV28	CASSLGGGRDTGELFF
TRBV10-3	CAISGTSGRLQETQYF
TRBV7-8	CASSARTSGRGGFF
TRBV23-1	CASSQAAPSYNEQFF
TRBV16	CASSPPGSSQHF
TRBV3-1/TRBV3-2	CASNPGGTEAFF
TRBV11-3	CASSFPGGTSGRVGETQYF
TRBV30	CAGGSEKLFF
TRBV18	CASSPPVGGNYGYTF
TRBV2	CASSEGASSYNEQFF
TRBV7-8	CASSPRDSSTDTQYF
TRBV25-1	CASRGGQGGQLGYGYTF
TRBV3-1/TRBV3-2	CASSPEGTSTETQYF
TRBV25-1	CASSPGLLGGETQYF
TRBV19	CASNARVGYGYTF
TRBV29-1	CSVEGGRFYGYTF
TRBV28	CASTGTMYSGELFF